This TCR beta chain emerged from a study of OX40 agonist ivuxolimab in advanced cancers. Study background: Every 2 weeks, patients received ivuxolimab intravenously, dosed at 0.01 to 10 mg/kg. Study outcomes and limitations: Expanded peripheral T cell antigen specificity was not determined.

The CDR3 is 16 residues long. In germline, CDR1 is MNHEY, CDR2 SMNVEV (reference sequence). V dropped 5 bases and J dropped 0 bases, with 14 bases sitting between them. The count of this clone is one. The antigen is not known. TCRdb's copy holds only in-frame clones and misses some; the assay was immunoSEQ multiplex PCR. This table has 30,000 to 40,000 clones, under 80% appearing once. Peripheral blood came from all dose cohorts at three timepoints. The TCR originated in an adult with an advanced solid tumor such as melanoma, head and neck, liver or kidney cancer. Source: CD4+ or CD8+ T cells sorted from blood, taken in a trial of the OX40 agonist ivuxolimab. The chain carries TRBV27 and TRBJ2-1; no firm D call. The CDR3 DNA reads TGTGCCAGCAGTCCGCCGGCGGCTAGCTCCTACAATGAGCAGTTCTTC. This encodes CASSPPAASSYNEQFF.